There are many counts of the clone carrying this T cell receptor (beta chain). Its specificity is not known. This sample is part of a study of CD8+CD57+ T cells in acquired aplastic anemia. Overall study: Quantities of DNA derived from sorted CD4+ and CD8+ cells averaged around 3 ug.

Whoever was chosen for sequencing had shown CD8+CD57+ cell expansion by flow cytometry. Severe acquired aplastic anemia was present in all patients. CDR1 and CDR2 from the germline V gene are KGHDR and SFDVKD. V lost 3 bases, J lost 0 bases, and 7 bases lay in between. The CDR3 is 14 residues long. Genomic DNA was employed as the template in profiling TCR beta VDJ and CDR3. Using its own MiXCR run on the reads, TCRdb lists one record per CDR3 protein. Of tens of thousands of distinct CDR3 sequences listed, approximately 57% were seen once; the top ten hold 50% to 65%. Study-wide results and limits: Patients versus controls showed no significant CD8+ Simpson's diversity difference. The number of CD8+ CDR3 sequences shared by patients and controls was approximately 28.

The sequenced sample was sorted CD4+, CD8+, or CD8+CD57+ T cells (not recorded which) from PBMCs. The J gene is TRBJ1-2, the V gene TRBV24-1; no reliable D call. The receptor comes from a human donor with aplastic anemia. CDR3 bases: TGTGCCACCAGTGATAGGACTACTAACTATGGCTACACCTTC. This sequence encodes CATSDRTTNYGYTF.